Below, one TCR beta chain is given with its context. Profiled with immunoSEQ multiplex PCR; TCRdb holds only in-frame clones, not every one. The sample records 100,000 to 150,000 clones, about 80% being singletons. These data are taken from a study of blood T cell repertoires in COVID-19. The V end was cut by 0 bases, the J end by 4 bases, with 10 bases between. This CDR3 has 15 residues. Germline V lookup: CDR1 KGHSY, CDR2 FQNENV. The genes are TRBV16 and TRBJ1-3, with TRBD1 as a possible D gene (5 bases). This receptor was taken from a man in his forties with active or convalescent COVID-19. The specimen sequenced was peripheral blood. In DNA form, the CDR3 reads TGTGCCAGCAGCCAATCAGCAGGGCAGGGAAACACCATATATTTT. Its protein is CASSQSAGQGNTIYF.